The 16 T cell receptor beta chains in this list originate from one sample, sequenced in a study of blood T cell repertoires in COVID-19. Only in-frame clones appear in the TCRdb table, and some are missing; sequencing was by immunoSEQ multiplex PCR. The table lists about 170,000 clones, around nine tenths of them singletons, with approximately 0.62% in the top ten. Specimen: peripheral blood. All receptors derive from a man between 60 and 70 years old with COVID-19, enrolled during active disease.

This clone was counted between two and nine times. The chain combines TRBV5-1 with TRBJ2-1, with 9 positions matching TRBD2. Trimming at V came to 4 bases and at J to 2 bases, leaving 13 bases not matched to a gene. The CDR3 sequence is 18 residues long. CDR1 and CDR2 from the germline V gene are SGHRS and YFSETQ. CDR3 residues: CASSLATISGGPYNEQFF. CDR3 bases: TGCGCCAGCAGCCTAGCGACCATCAGCGGGGGGCCCTACAATGAGCAGTTCTTC.

This chain connects TRBV6-4 to TRBJ2-1; 10 nucleotides align to TRBD1. Germline V CDR1 and CDR2: MRHNA, SNTAGT. The CDR3 has 13 residues. Trimming removed 6 bases from V and 8 bases from J; junction bases left unmatched: 4. As DNA, the CDR3 is TGTGCCAGCAGCCGGGACAGGGGTGATGAGCAGTTCTTC. It yields the protein CASSRDRGDEQFF.

The rearrangement links TRBV2 to TRBJ1-5; 7 bases map to TRBD1. Germline loops: CDR1 SNHLY, CDR2 FYNNEI. The CDR3 is 15 amino acids. The junction had 4 bases not matched to a gene; V was cut back by 5 bases and J by 0 bases. The chain's CDR3 is CASSKRQGSNQPQHF. The CDR3 DNA is TGTGCCAGCAGTAAGCGACAGGGTAGCAATCAGCCCCAGCATTTT.

This clone was recorded a few times. The chain recombines TRBV5-6 with TRBJ1-6; D possibly corresponds to TRBD1 (5 bases). The CDR3 consists of 15 residues. V was shortened by 1 base and J by 14 bases, with 19 bases between the two germline ends. From germline, CDR1 is SGHDT and CDR2 YYEEEE. The CDR3, as DNA: TGTGCCAGCAGCTTGCGAGACAGCGTAATTGAGTCCCTCCACTTT. The encoded protein is CASSLRDSVIESLHF. The full variable domain, completed using reference TRBV5-6 and TRBJ1-6, is DAGVTQSPTHLIKTRGQQVTLRCSPKSGHDTVSWYQQALGQGPQFIFQYYEEEERQRGNFPDRFSGHQFPNYSSELNVNALLLGDSALYLCASSLRDSVIESLHFGNGTRLTVT.

The rearrangement links TRBV28 to TRBJ1-4; D unclear. Germline V CDR1 and CDR2: MDHEN, SYDVKM. Trimming removed 4 bases from V and 4 bases from J, with 4 bases in between. This CDR3 has 12 amino acids. The DNA of the CDR3 is TGTGCCAGCAGTTCCAGTAATGAAAAACTGTTTTTT. As protein: CASSSSNEKLFF.

CDR3 bases: TGCGCCAGCAGCCAAAACGAGGGGGCGCGGGGCTACACCTTC. Its protein product is CASSQNEGARGYTF. The rearrangement uses TRBV5-1 and TRBJ1-2; 7 positions agree with TRBD1. The CDR3 extends over 14 amino acids. Germline CDR1 and CDR2: SGHRS and YFSETQ. J was trimmed by 8 bases and V by 4 bases; bases with no gene match: 11.

V is TRBV10-3 and J is TRBJ1-1; D is ambiguous. CDR1 and CDR2 from the germline V gene are ENHRY and SYGVKD. V was trimmed by 0 bases and J by 0 bases, leaving 5 bases between them. The CDR3 runs 14 residues. The CDR3 reads CAISESNMNTEAFF. The DNA of the CDR3 is TGTGCCATCAGTGAGTCCAACATGAACACTGAAGCTTTCTTT.

The chain uses TRBV19 and TRBJ1-2; TRBD1 matches 9 bases. The length of the CDR3 is 15 residues. V lost 2 bases to trimming and J lost 7 bases; unmatched junction nucleotides: 8. Germline-derived CDR1 and CDR2 are LNHDA and SQIVND (reference sequence). The CDR3 DNA reads as TGTGCCAGTAGTATACTCGGGGGACAGGGCTCTGGCTACACCTTC. Its protein is CASSILGGQGSGYTF.

The rearrangement links TRBV4-3 to TRBJ2-5, with TRBD1 matching over 8 bases. CDR1 is LGHNA, CDR2 YSLEER, per germline. V lost 1 base, J lost 0 bases, and 1 base stayed unmatched. CDR3 length equals 15 residues. DNA for the CDR3: TGCGCCAGCAGCCAAGGACAGGGGTACCAAGAGACCCAGTACTTC. Its translation: CASSQGQGYQETQYF.

The chain has TRBV19 and TRBJ1-6, with a weak D call TRBD1 (6 bases). CDR3 length equals 16 residues. Germline V gene lookup returns CDR1 LNHDA and CDR2 SQIVND (reference sequence). V was pared by 9 bases and J by 10 bases, with 25 bases between. The DNA for the CDR3 is TGTGCCAGCGCTGGACCGGGACACGGGGGGGGATCACCCCTCCACTTT. This gives the protein CASAGPGHGGGSPLHF.

The chain links TRBV13 to TRBJ2-3; weak D call: TRBD2 (5 bases). The CDR3 spans 12 residues. Trimming cost V 5 bases and J 6 bases, with 9 bases left between them. Germline V gives CDR1 PRHDT, CDR2 FYEKMQ (reference sequence). DNA for the CDR3: TGTGCCAGCAGCGATCCGGGGGATACGCAGTATTTT. Encoded protein: CASSDPGDTQYF.

The V call is TRBV7-6, the J call TRBJ2-1, with D possibly TRBD1 on 6 matching bases. Germline V lookup: CDR1 SGHVS, CDR2 FNYEAQ. The CDR3 consists of 15 residues. The V end lost 1 base, the J end lost 6 bases, and 13 bases lay between the germline ends. CDR3 DNA: TGTGCCAGCAGCTTAGTAGTTACAGGGTTCAATGAGCAGTTCTTC. This encodes CASSLVVTGFNEQFF.

The CDR3 nucleotides read TGTGCCAGCAGCCAAGCCTCCTCGGGCTATGGCTACACCTTC. Its translation: CASSQASSGYGYTF. V gene TRBV3-1 (or the pseudogene TRBV3-2) combines with J gene TRBJ1-2, with D unresolved. CDR1 and CDR2 (germline): LGHDT, YNNKEL (reference sequence). The CDR3 covers 14 residues. Trimming took off 1 base at V and 4 bases at J, with 10 bases between the two ends.

The rearrangement links TRBV9 to TRBJ2-6; 9 nucleotides agree with TRBD2. The V and J ends lost 0 bases and 4 bases, in that order; junction bases with no gene match: 5. Germline lookup yields CDR1 SGDLS and CDR2 YYNGEE. The CDR3 loop spans 17 amino acids. In DNA form, the CDR3 reads TGTGCCAGCAGCGTAGACGCGGGGGGGCGCGGGGCCAACGTCCTGACTTTC. Protein sequence: CASSVDAGGRGANVLTF. The entire variable domain, with the rest obtained from reference TRBV9 and TRBJ2-6, is as follows: DSGVTQTPKHLITATGQRVTLRCSPRSGDLSVYWYQQSLDQGLQFLIQYYNGEERAKGNILERFSAQQFPDLHSELNLSSLELGDSALYFCASSVDAGGRGANVLTFGAGSRLTVL.

CDR3 loop: CASSLGRGLQETQYF. The DNA of the CDR3 is TGTGCCAGCAGCTTAGGGCGGGGCTTACAAGAGACCCAGTACTTC. The chain uses TRBV7-9 and TRBJ2-5, with a weak D call TRBD2 (6 bases). Trimming stripped 1 base from V and 2 bases from J, with 11 bases between. This CDR3 region has 15 residues. Germline assignment: CDR1 SEHNR and CDR2 FQNEAQ (reference sequence).

The V and J genes are TRBV2 and TRBJ2-5; 9 nucleotides agree with TRBD2. Germline CDR1 SNHLY, CDR2 FYNNEI. This CDR3 is 15 amino acids long. With V trimmed by 6 bases and J by 6 bases, 11 bases remained unmatched. The chain's CDR3 is CASSPDGLASQTQYF. The DNA for the CDR3 is TGTGCCAGCAGCCCCGACGGACTAGCGTCACAGACCCAGTACTTC.